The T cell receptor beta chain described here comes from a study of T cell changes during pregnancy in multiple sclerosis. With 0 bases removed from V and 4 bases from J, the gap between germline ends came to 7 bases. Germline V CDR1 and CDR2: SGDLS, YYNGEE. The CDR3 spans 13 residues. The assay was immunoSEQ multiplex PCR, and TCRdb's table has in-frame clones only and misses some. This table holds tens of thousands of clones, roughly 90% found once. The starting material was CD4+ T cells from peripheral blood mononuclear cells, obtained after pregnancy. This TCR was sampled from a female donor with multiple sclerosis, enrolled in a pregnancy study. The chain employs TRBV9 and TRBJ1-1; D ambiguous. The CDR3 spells CASSVGIGTEAFF. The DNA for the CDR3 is TGTGCCAGCAGCGTAGGTATCGGCACTGAAGCTTTCTTT.